Listed here are 8 T cell receptor beta chains from one sample, sequenced in a study of radiotherapy plus CTLA-4 blockade in lung cancer. Here immunoSEQ multiplex PCR was the method, and the copy in TCRdb shows in-frame clones only, minus some. The data hold roughly 120,000 clones, with 75% to 80% observed a single time. Sequencing used peripheral blood, obtained from a patient treated with radiotherapy plus ipilimumab. The receptors stem from a human donor with non-small cell lung cancer who had a partial response to radiotherapy plus ipilimumab.

The rearrangement links TRBV5-4 to TRBJ1-1; 9 bases are a match to TRBD1. Per germline, CDR1 SGHNT and CDR2 YYREEE (reference sequence). V shed 3 bases, J shed 2 bases, and the junction held 2 bases outside the gene matches. This CDR3 spans 14 amino acids. The CDR3 DNA reads as TGTGCCAGCAGCTGGGGACAGGGAAACACTGAAGCTTTCTTT. Translating it yields CASSWGQGNTEAFF.

The rearrangement uses TRBV5-1 and TRBJ2-2, with 7 positions matching TRBD1. The trim removed 0 bases at V and 1 base at J, leaving 0 bases unmatched. Germline V gives CDR1 SGHRS, CDR2 YFSETQ. This CDR3 has 15 residues. The CDR3 spells CASSLGQGNTGELFF. The CDR3 DNA reads TGCGCCAGCAGCTTGGGACAGGGGAACACCGGGGAGCTGTTTTTT.

The J gene is TRBJ1-4, the V gene TRBV28; D is possibly TRBD1 (5 bases). Looked up from germline, CDR1 is MDHEN and CDR2 is SYDVKM. The CDR3 is 15 amino acids. V was pared by 1 base and J by 8 bases, with 14 bases between. The CDR3 sequence: CASSLLQPGLEKLFF. The CDR3 DNA follows: TGTGCCAGCAGTTTATTACAGCCAGGGTTGGAAAAACTGTTTTTT.

The chain employs TRBV6-1 and TRBJ1-2; no reliable D call. CDR3 length equals 13 residues. Germline V lookup: CDR1 MNHNS, CDR2 SASEGT. The ends were cut back, 2 bases at V and 4 bases at J, with 8 bases in the middle. The CDR3 loop is CASSEWESYGYTF. The CDR3 coding sequence is TGTGCCAGCAGTGAATGGGAGTCCTATGGCTACACCTTC.

This chain uses TRBV20-1 with TRBJ1-1; 7 bases are a match to TRBD1. J was trimmed by 7 bases and V by 5 bases; bases with no gene match: 4. In germline, CDR1 is DFQATT, CDR2 SNEGSKA (reference sequence). The CDR3 contains 11 residues. The CDR3 region is CSAETGVEAFF. The DNA for the CDR3 is TGCAGTGCTGAAACAGGGGTTGAAGCTTTCTTT.

The CDR3 is CASSPQGQGSGEQYF. The CDR3 DNA follows: TGCGCCAGCAGCCCCCAGGGACAGGGTTCTGGCGAGCAGTACTTC. The V and J genes are TRBV5-1 and TRBJ2-5; 9 positions match TRBD1. The end of the DNA aligns better with TRBJ2-7, so the J call may be wrong. The CDR3 has 15 amino acids. CDR1 is SGHRS, CDR2 YFSETQ, per germline.

This clone appeared a single time. This rearrangement joins TRBV5-4 to TRBJ2-1, with TRBD1 as a possible D gene (6 bases). The CDR3 loop spans 13 amino acids. V lost 3 bases and J 7 bases, leaving 11 bases between the germline ends. Germline lookup yields CDR1 SGHNT and CDR2 YYREEE (reference sequence). Here the CDR3 DNA reads TGTGCCAGCAGCTCGGACAGCATGAATGAGCAGTTCTTC. Protein: CASSSDSMNEQFF.

The CDR3 nucleotides are TGTGCCAGCAGCTTGGCGACAGGTTCGCGACTCTTATATGGCTACACCTTC. This sequence encodes CASSLATGSRLLYGYTF. The chain employs TRBV5-4 and TRBJ1-2; a weak D match, TRBD1 (6 bases). This CDR3 has 17 residues. V was trimmed by 0 bases and J by 5 bases, leaving 20 bases between them. CDR1 and CDR2 (germline): SGHNT, YYREEE (reference sequence). Drawing the rest from reference TRBV5-4 and TRBJ1-2, the complete variable domain is ETGVTQSPTHLIKTRGQQVTLRCSSQSGHNTVSWYQQALGQGPQFIFQYYREEENGRGNFPPRFSGLQFPNYSSELNVNALELDDSALYLCASSLATGSRLLYGYTFGSGTRLTVV.